The sequence of this T cell receptor beta chain was determined in a study of identical twins. Overall study results and limits: Findings came from cross-sectional statistics, without long-term follow-up of donors.

Unique molecular identifiers were present on cDNA, and template switching added a universal primer site. TCRdb re-analysed the 5' RACE reads in MiXCR, keeping a single row per CDR3 protein. The sample yields 500,000 or so distinct CDR3 sequences, 14% seen once. This clonotype was observed a handful of times. No antigen is known for it. Trimming left V 8 bases short and J 2 bases short, with 14 bases between. The V gene's germline CDR1 is LNHDA and CDR2 SQIVND (reference sequence). The CDR3 is 14 amino acids. These data were also filed under a second study, of yellow fever vaccine responses in identical twins.

The V and J genes are TRBV19 and TRBJ2-3; TRBD1 is a possible D gene (5 bases). This clonotype originated in a woman aged 18-29 years in good health. What was sequenced was CD4+ T cells sorted from blood. CDR3 sequence (DNA): TGTGCCAGTTCGAAGGGGCAGTCCACAGATACGCAGTATTTT. It translates to CASSKGQSTDTQYF. The full variable domain, its missing parts supplied by reference TRBV19 and TRBJ2-3, is DGGITQSPKYLFRKEGQNVTLSCEQNLNHDAMYWYRQDPGQGLRLIYYSQIVNDFQKGDIAEGYSVSREKKESFPLTVTSAQKNPTAFYLCASSKGQSTDTQYFGPGTRLTVL.